Listed below are T cell receptor beta chains from one sample, sequenced in a study of T cell responses to AZD1222 COVID-19 vaccine. Clones were sequenced by immunoSEQ multiplex PCR, and TCRdb holds only the in-frame ones, with some missing. The table has over 45,000 clones, approximately 91% seen once. The sequences come from peripheral blood, collected 28 days after the second AZD1222 dose. The receptors here all came from an adult who received the AZD1222 COVID-19 vaccine. CDR3s include the opening cysteine and the closing phenylalanine or tryptophan. The D gene is left open where the match is weak. Not all rows give a size; the values are once, few, many and, for expanded clones, a class.

J gene: TRBJ2-7
V gene: TRBV5-1
D gene: TRBD1
clone size: .
CDR3 protein: CASSLGPGQGSYEQYF
CDR3 DNA: TGCGCCAGCAGCTTGGGGCCGGGACAGGGCTCCTACGAGCAGTACTTC

J gene: TRBJ2-7
V gene: TRBV11-2
D gene: .
clone size: .
CDR3 protein: CASSLVGRYEQYF
CDR3 DNA: TGTGCCAGCAGCTTAGTGGGCCGCTACGAGCAGTACTTC

J gene: TRBJ1-1
V gene: TRBV19
D gene: .
clone size: .
CDR3 protein: CASSIYHEAFF
CDR3 DNA: TGTGCCAGTAGTATATATCATGAAGCTTTCTTT

J gene: TRBJ1-1
V gene: TRBV6-1
D gene: .
clone size: once
CDR3 protein: CASSEGQGGTEAFF
CDR3 DNA: TGTGCCAGCAGTGAAGGCCAAGGAGGCACTGAAGCTTTCTTT

J gene: TRBJ2-1
V gene: TRBV18
D gene: .
clone size: .
CDR3 protein: CASSPQGGEQFF
CDR3 DNA: TGTGCCAGCTCACCACAAGGCGGTGAGCAGTTCTTC

J gene: TRBJ1-1
V gene: TRBV7-9
D gene: .
clone size: .
CDR3 protein: CASSPVGGAPEAFF
CDR3 DNA: TGTGCCAGCAGCCCCGTGGGGGGCGCACCTGAAGCTTTCTTT

J gene: TRBJ2-3
V gene: TRBV5-1
D gene: .
clone size: once
CDR3 protein: CASSPGTPGDTQYF
CDR3 DNA: TGCGCCAGCAGTCCCGGGACTCCCGGGGATACGCAGTATTTT

J gene: TRBJ2-7
V gene: TRBV11-2
D gene: .
clone size: .
CDR3 protein: CASSLRRVEQYF
CDR3 DNA: TGTGCCAGCAGCTTAAGACGGGTTGAGCAGTACTTC

J gene: TRBJ1-6
V gene: TRBV27
D gene: .
clone size: .
CDR3 protein: CASSHSRSPLHF
CDR3 DNA: TGTGCCAGCAGTCACTCTCGGTCACCCCTCCACTTT

J gene: TRBJ1-5
V gene: TRBV19
D gene: .
clone size: .
CDR3 protein: CASSPKMDGSNQPQHF
CDR3 DNA: TGTGCCAGTAGTCCAAAAATGGACGGAAGCAATCAGCCCCAGCATTTT

J gene: TRBJ2-7
V gene: TRBV7-2
D gene: .
clone size: .
CDR3 protein: CASSHDPSSYEQYF
CDR3 DNA: TGTGCCAGCAGCCACGACCCCAGCTCCTACGAGCAGTACTTC

J gene: TRBJ2-5
V gene: TRBV5-8
D gene: .
clone size: .
CDR3 protein: CASSRGVEETQYF
CDR3 DNA: TGTGCCAGCAGCCGCGGTGTTGAGGAGACCCAGTACTTC

J gene: TRBJ2-7
V gene: TRBV3-1/TRBV3-2
D gene: .
clone size: .
CDR3 protein: CASSQGDEQYF
CDR3 DNA: TGTGCCAGCAGCCAAGGCGACGAGCAGTACTTC

J gene: TRBJ1-1
V gene: TRBV7-9
D gene: .
clone size: .
CDR3 protein: CASSSTMRTEAFF
CDR3 DNA: TGTGCCAGCAGCTCAACGATGAGGACAGAGGCTTTCTTT

J gene: TRBJ1-6
V gene: TRBV21-1
D gene: .
clone size: .
CDR3 protein: CASGGQGTGNNSPLHF
CDR3 DNA: TGTGCCAGCGGCGGACAGGGGACAGGGAACAATTCACCCCTCCACTTT

J gene: TRBJ1-1
V gene: TRBV2
D gene: .
clone size: .
CDR3 protein: CASSESTEAFF
CDR3 DNA: TGTGCCAGCAGTGAGTCCACTGAAGCTTTCTTT

J gene: TRBJ2-7
V gene: TRBV2
D gene: TRBD2
clone size: .
CDR3 protein: CASSENRLADSYEQYF
CDR3 DNA: TGTGCCAGCAGTGAAAATCGGCTAGCGGACTCCTACGAGCAGTACTTC

J gene: TRBJ1-2
V gene: TRBV5-4
D gene: .
clone size: .
CDR3 protein: CASSGGRNGYGYTF
CDR3 DNA: TGTGCCAGCAGCGGGGGACGAAATGGCTATGGCTACACCTTC

J gene: TRBJ2-7
V gene: TRBV23-1
D gene: .
clone size: .
CDR3 protein: CASSQRDPGDNEQYF
CDR3 DNA: TGCGCCAGCAGTCAGCGGGACCCAGGGGACAACGAGCAGTACTTC

J gene: TRBJ2-5
V gene: TRBV2
D gene: TRBD2
clone size: .
CDR3 protein: CASSEYGGALETQYF
CDR3 DNA: TGTGCCAGCAGTGAATACGGGGGGGCATTAGAGACCCAGTACTTC

J gene: TRBJ2-3
V gene: TRBV7-8
D gene: TRBD2
clone size: .
CDR3 protein: CASSPESAAGGTDTQYF
CDR3 DNA: TGTGCCAGCAGCCCCGAGTCGGCAGCGGGGGGCACAGATACGCAGTATTTT

J gene: TRBJ1-5
V gene: TRBV13
D gene: TRBD1
clone size: .
CDR3 protein: CASSRWGQGAPGGRQPQHF
CDR3 DNA: TGTGCCAGCAGCCGCTGGGGACAGGGCGCGCCCGGGGGAAGACAGCCCCAGCATTTT

J gene: TRBJ1-6
V gene: TRBV27
D gene: .
clone size: once
CDR3 protein: CASSPARSGGTPLHF
CDR3 DNA: TGTGCCAGCAGTCCGGCGAGGTCGGGAGGGACACCCCTCCACTTT

J gene: TRBJ1-1
V gene: TRBV28
D gene: .
clone size: .
CDR3 protein: CASSLRRDTEAFF
CDR3 DNA: TGTGCCAGCAGTTTACGCCGGGACACTGAAGCTTTCTTT

J gene: TRBJ1-5
V gene: TRBV6-5
D gene: .
clone size: .
CDR3 protein: CASSYSRSNQPQHF
CDR3 DNA: TGTGCCAGCAGTTACTCACGGAGCAATCAGCCCCAGCATTTT

J gene: TRBJ2-1
V gene: TRBV19
D gene: TRBD2
clone size: .
CDR3 protein: CASSIDVTSSEQFF
CDR3 DNA: TGTGCCAGTAGTATAGACGTGACTAGCTCTGAGCAGTTCTTC

J gene: TRBJ1-3
V gene: TRBV10-3
D gene: .
clone size: .
CDR3 protein: CAIRDNNEGSGNTIYF
CDR3 DNA: TGTGCCATCAGGGATAATAATGAAGGCTCTGGAAACACCATATATTTT

J gene: TRBJ2-7
V gene: TRBV28
D gene: .
clone size: .
CDR3 protein: CASRLAVSSYEQYF
CDR3 DNA: TGTGCCAGCAGACTAGCTGTAAGCTCCTACGAGCAGTACTTC

J gene: TRBJ2-7
V gene: TRBV7-6
D gene: TRBD1
clone size: .
CDR3 protein: CASSFSTGYDEQYF
CDR3 DNA: TGTGCCAGCAGCTTCTCGACAGGGTATGACGAGCAGTACTTC